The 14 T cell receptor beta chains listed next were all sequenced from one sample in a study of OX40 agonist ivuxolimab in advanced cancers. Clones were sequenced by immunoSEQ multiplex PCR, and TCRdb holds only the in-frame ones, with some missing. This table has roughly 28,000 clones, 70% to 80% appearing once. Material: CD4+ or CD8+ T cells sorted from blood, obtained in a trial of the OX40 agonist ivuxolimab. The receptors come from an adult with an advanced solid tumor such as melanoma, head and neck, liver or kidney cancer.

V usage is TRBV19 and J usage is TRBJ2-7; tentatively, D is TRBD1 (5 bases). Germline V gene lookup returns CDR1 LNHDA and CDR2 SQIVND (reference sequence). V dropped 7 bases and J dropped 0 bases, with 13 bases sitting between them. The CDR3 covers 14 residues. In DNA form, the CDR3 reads TGTGCCAGTACCCCTGGGGCAGGCTCCTACGAGCAGTACTTC. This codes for CASTPGAGSYEQYF.

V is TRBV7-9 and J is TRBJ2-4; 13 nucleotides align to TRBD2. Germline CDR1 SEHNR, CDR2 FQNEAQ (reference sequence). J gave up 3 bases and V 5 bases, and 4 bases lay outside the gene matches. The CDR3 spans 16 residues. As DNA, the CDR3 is TGTGCCAGCAGCAAAACTAGCGGGAGGGACAAAAACATTCAGTACTTC. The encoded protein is CASSKTSGRDKNIQYF.

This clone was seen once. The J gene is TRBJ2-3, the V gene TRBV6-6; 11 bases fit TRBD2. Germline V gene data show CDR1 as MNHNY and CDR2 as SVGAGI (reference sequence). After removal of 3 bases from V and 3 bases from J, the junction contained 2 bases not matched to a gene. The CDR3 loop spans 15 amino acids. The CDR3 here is CASSYTSGGTDTQYF. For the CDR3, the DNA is TGTGCCAGCAGTTATACTAGCGGGGGTACAGATACGCAGTATTTT.

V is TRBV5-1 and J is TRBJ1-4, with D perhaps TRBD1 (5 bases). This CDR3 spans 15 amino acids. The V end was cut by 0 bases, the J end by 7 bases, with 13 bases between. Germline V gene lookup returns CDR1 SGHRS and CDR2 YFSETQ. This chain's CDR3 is CASSLDWRGSEKLFF. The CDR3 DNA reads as TGCGCCAGCAGCTTGGATTGGAGGGGAAGTGAAAAACTGTTTTTT. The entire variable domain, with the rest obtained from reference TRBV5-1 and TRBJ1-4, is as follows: KAGVTQTPRYLIKTRGQQVTLSCSPISGHRSVSWYQQTPGQGLQFLFEYFSETQRNKGNFPGRFSGRQFSNSRSEMNVSTLELGDSALYLCASSLDWRGSEKLFFGSGTQLSVL.

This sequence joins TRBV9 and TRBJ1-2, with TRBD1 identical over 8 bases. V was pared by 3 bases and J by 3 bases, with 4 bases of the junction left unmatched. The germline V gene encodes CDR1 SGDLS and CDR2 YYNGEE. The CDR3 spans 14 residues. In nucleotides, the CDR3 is TGTGCCAGCAGCGACGTGACAGGGGACTATGGCTACACCTTC. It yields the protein CASSDVTGDYGYTF. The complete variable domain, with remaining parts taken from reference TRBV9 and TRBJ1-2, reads DSGVTQTPKHLITATGQRVTLRCSPRSGDLSVYWYQQSLDQGLQFLIQYYNGEERAKGNILERFSAQQFPDLHSELNLSSLELGDSALYFCASSDVTGDYGYTFGSGTRLTVV.

CDR3 DNA: TGTGCCAGCAGCGAGACCGGGACAGGTCCCATGAACACTGAAGCTTTCTTT. Its translation: CASSETGTGPMNTEAFF. The chain uses TRBV11-1 and TRBJ1-1; 8 positions match TRBD1. Germline V CDR1 and CDR2: SGHAT, FQDESV (reference sequence). V shed 5 bases, J shed 0 bases, and the junction held 11 bases outside the gene matches. The CDR3 spans 17 residues. The whole variable domain, remainder taken from reference TRBV11-1 and TRBJ1-1, is EAEVAQSPRYKITEKSQAVAFWCDPISGHATLYWYRQILGQGPELLVQFQDESVVDDSQLPKDRFSAERLKGVDSTLKIQPAELGDSAMYLCASSETGTGPMNTEAFFGQGTRLTVV.

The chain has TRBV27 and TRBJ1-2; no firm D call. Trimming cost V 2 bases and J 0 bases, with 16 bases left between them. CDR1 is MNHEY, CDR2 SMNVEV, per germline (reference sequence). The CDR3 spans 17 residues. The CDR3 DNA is TGTGCCAGCAGTTTAACACTCCGGCCAACTCCTAACTATGGCTACACCTTC. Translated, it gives CASSLTLRPTPNYGYTF.

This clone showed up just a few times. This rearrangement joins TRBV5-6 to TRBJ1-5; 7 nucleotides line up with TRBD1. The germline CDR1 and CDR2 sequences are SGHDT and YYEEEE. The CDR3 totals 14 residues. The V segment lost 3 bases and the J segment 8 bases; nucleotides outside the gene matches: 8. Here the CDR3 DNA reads TGTGCCAGCAGCTCGGGACAGTCGAGAAAGCCCCAGCATTTT. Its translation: CASSSGQSRKPQHF.

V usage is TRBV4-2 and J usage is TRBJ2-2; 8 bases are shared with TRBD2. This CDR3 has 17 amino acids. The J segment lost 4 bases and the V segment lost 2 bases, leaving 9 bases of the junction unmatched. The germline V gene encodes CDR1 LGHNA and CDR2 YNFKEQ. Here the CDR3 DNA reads TGTGCCAGCAGCCAATTAGCGGGAAGTGAAAGCACCGGGGAGCTGTTTTTT. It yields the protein CASSQLAGSESTGELFF.

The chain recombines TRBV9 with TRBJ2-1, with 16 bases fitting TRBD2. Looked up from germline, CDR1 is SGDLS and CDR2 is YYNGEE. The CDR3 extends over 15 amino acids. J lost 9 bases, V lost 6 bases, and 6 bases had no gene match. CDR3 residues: CASTQGLAGGAEQFF. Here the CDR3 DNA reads TGTGCCAGCACCCAGGGACTAGCGGGAGGGGCTGAGCAGTTCTTC.

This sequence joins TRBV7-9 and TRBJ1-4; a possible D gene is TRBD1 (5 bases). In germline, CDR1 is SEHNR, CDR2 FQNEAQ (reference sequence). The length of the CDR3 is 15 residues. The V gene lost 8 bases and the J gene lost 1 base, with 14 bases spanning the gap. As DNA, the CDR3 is TGTGCCAGCCTCGACCTTGGGGGAACTAATGAAAAACTGTTTTTT. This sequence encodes CASLDLGGTNEKLFF.

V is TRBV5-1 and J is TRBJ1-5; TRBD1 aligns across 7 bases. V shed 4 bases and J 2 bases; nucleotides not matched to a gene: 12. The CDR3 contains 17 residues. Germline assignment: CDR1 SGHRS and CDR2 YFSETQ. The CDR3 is CASSHRRGGWGNQPQHF. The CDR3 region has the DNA TGCGCCAGCAGCCATCGCCGAGGGGGCTGGGGCAATCAGCCCCAGCATTTT.

The CDR3 region is CASSEIRGRGYEQYF. CDR3 nucleotides: TGTGCCAGCAGTGAAATTAGGGGGAGGGGATACGAGCAGTACTTC. The rearrangement links TRBV6-1 to TRBJ2-5; a weak D match, TRBD2 (7 bases). The better agreement between TRBJ2-7 and the DNA end casts doubt on the J call. Germline lookup yields CDR1 MNHNS and CDR2 SASEGT. This CDR3 spans 15 amino acids.

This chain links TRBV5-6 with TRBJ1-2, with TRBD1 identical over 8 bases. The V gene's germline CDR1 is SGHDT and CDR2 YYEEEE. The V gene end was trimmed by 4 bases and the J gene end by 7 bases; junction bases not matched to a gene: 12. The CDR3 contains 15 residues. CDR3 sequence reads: CASSPRGQGALGYTF. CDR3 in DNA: TGTGCCAGCAGCCCCCGCGGGCAGGGGGCGCTTGGCTACACCTTC. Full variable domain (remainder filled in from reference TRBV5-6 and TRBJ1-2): DAGVTQSPTHLIKTRGQQVTLRCSPKSGHDTVSWYQQALGQGPQFIFQYYEEEERQRGNFPDRFSGHQFPNYSSELNVNALLLGDSALYLCASSPRGQGALGYTFGSGTRLTVV.